These 14 T cell receptor beta chains share one sample of origin, sequenced in a study of blood T cell repertoires in COVID-19. Sequenced by immunoSEQ multiplex PCR; TCRdb stores in-frame clones only, minus some. The sample has 55,000 to 75,000 clones; just under 80% are singletons. Input material: peripheral blood. The receptors come from a human donor in a cohort sampled during active COVID-19.

As for this clone: An end of the junction does not agree with germline; a read error may underlie this. As DNA, the CDR3 is TGTGCCAGCAGTATTGGGACTAGCCGAGACTTC. Encoded protein: CASSIGTSRDF. The chain links TRBV12-3 or TRBV12-4 to TRBJ2-7, with 9 bases aligning to TRBD2. The CDR3 extends over 11 amino acids.

The CDR3 region is CAWAAGQRNTEAFF. For the CDR3, the DNA is TGTGCCTGGGCCGCCGGACAGCGGAACACTGAAGCTTTCTTT. The V and J genes are TRBV30 and TRBJ1-1, with TRBD1 as a possible D gene (6 bases). Germline lookup yields CDR1 GTSNPN and CDR2 SVGIG (reference sequence). Trimming stripped 5 bases from V and 1 base from J, with 14 bases between. The CDR3 runs to 14 residues. Based on the CDR3 plus reference TRBV30 and TRBJ1-1, the full variable domain is SQTIHQWPATLVQPVGSPLSLECTVEGTSNPNLYWYRQAAGRGLQLLFYSVGIGQISSEVPQNLSASRPQDRQFILSSKKLLLSDSGFYLCAWAAGQRNTEAFFGQGTRLTVV.

The V call is TRBV28, the J call TRBJ2-7; the match to TRBD2 covers 9 bases. There are 14 residues in the CDR3. Looked up from germline, CDR1 is MDHEN and CDR2 is SYDVKM. V shed 10 bases and J 3 bases; nucleotides not matched to a gene: 10. The CDR3 here is CATTDAGGVYEQYF. For the CDR3, the DNA is TGTGCCACCACAGACGCGGGAGGGGTCTACGAGCAGTACTTC.

The rearrangement joins TRBV11-1 to TRBJ2-7, with a weak D call TRBD1 (6 bases). The CDR3 has 16 residues. Germline values: CDR1 SGHAT, CDR2 FQDESV (reference sequence). Trimming shortened V by 5 bases and J by 0 bases, and 17 bases separated the two germline ends. The CDR3 sequence: CASSPLGGSFSYEQYF. The CDR3 DNA sequence: TGTGCCAGCAGCCCACTAGGGGGATCCTTCTCCTACGAGCAGTACTTC.

The chain combines TRBV5-4 with TRBJ2-4, with D possibly matching TRBD1 (6 bases). The V end was cut by 2 bases, the J end by 6 bases, with 12 bases between. Germline assignment: CDR1 SGHNT and CDR2 YYREEE (reference sequence). The CDR3 loop spans 14 amino acids. The CDR3 sequence: CASSFNRVGNIQYF. The CDR3, as DNA: TGTGCCAGCAGCTTTAACAGGGTAGGAAACATTCAGTACTTC.

Judged by abundance, this clone is medium-sized (0.01 to 0.1%). The genes are TRBV27 and TRBJ1-2, with D perhaps matching TRBD1 (6 bases). CDR3 length equals 15 residues. With 8 bases removed from V and 0 bases from J, the gap between germline ends came to 16 bases. The germline CDR1 and CDR2 sequences are MNHEY and SMNVEV (reference sequence). The CDR3 sequence is CASLLGQSSNYGYTF. The DNA of the CDR3 is TGTGCCAGCTTGCTAGGACAGTCTTCTAACTATGGCTACACCTTC.

The V call is TRBV5-1, the J call TRBJ2-3, with D maybe TRBD2 (6 bases). The V end was cut by 4 bases, the J end by 4 bases, with 16 bases between. The CDR3 sequence is 15 residues long. Germline loops: CDR1 SGHRS, CDR2 YFSETQ. The CDR3 region is CASSPWGVGADTQYF. CDR3 nucleotides: TGCGCCAGCAGCCCCTGGGGGGTGGGCGCAGATACGCAGTATTTT.

The chain is built from TRBV2 and TRBJ1-2; weak D call: TRBD1 (5 bases). V lost 5 bases to trimming and J lost 8 bases, with 15 bases between them. Germline assignment: CDR1 SNHLY and CDR2 FYNNEI. CDR3 length: 13 amino acids. The CDR3 sequence: CASSNSRDGGYTF. The CDR3 nucleotides are TGTGCCAGCAGTAACTCCAGGGATGGCGGCTACACCTTC. The variable domain in full, completed from reference TRBV2 and TRBJ1-2, reads EPEVTQTPSHQVTQMGQEVILRCVPISNHLYFYWYRQILGQKVEFLVSFYNNEISEKSEIFDDQFSVERPDGSNFTLKIRSTKLEDSAMYFCASSNSRDGGYTFGSGTRLTVV.

The rearrangement links TRBV10-2 to TRBJ2-7; 9 nucleotides agree with TRBD1. Unmatched junction bases numbered 4, after V lost 6 bases and J lost 4 bases. The V gene's germline CDR1 is WSHSY and CDR2 SAAADI. This CDR3 is built from 13 residues. The CDR3 DNA reads TGCGCCAGCAGCGGGACAGGGATGTACGAGCAGTACTTC. It translates to CASSGTGMYEQYF.

This sequence joins TRBV2 and TRBJ2-7; TRBD1 aligns across 7 bases. CDR1 is SNHLY, CDR2 FYNNEI, per germline. After removal of 9 bases from V and 0 bases from J, the junction contained 8 bases not matched to a gene. The CDR3 sequence is 14 residues long. Written as DNA, the CDR3 is TGTGCCAGGAGTCGCCGGGACAGCTCCTACGAGCAGTACTTC. It translates to CARSRRDSSYEQYF.

The rearrangement links TRBV29-1 to TRBJ2-7, with TRBD2 matching 11 bases. From germline, CDR1 is SQVTM and CDR2 ANQGSEA. V shed 1 base and J 1 base; nucleotides not matched to a gene: 6. The CDR3 spans 16 residues. The CDR3 is CSVEGGASGRSYEQYF. The CDR3 DNA reads as TGCAGCGTTGAAGGGGGGGCTAGCGGGAGGTCCTACGAGCAGTACTTC.

V usage is TRBV18 and J usage is TRBJ1-4; D unclear. Per the germline V gene, CDR1 is KGHSH and CDR2 is LQKENI. The V and J ends lost 6 bases and 7 bases respectively, with 15 bases between them. The CDR3 length is 14 residues. CDR3 sequence: CASSIEPGFEKLFF. The DNA for the CDR3 is TGTGCCAGCTCCATCGAGCCGGGGTTTGAAAAACTGTTTTTT.

The genes are TRBV5-4 and TRBJ2-2; 15 bases match TRBD2. V lost 4 bases to trimming and J lost 4 bases; unmatched junction nucleotides: 8. The V gene's germline CDR1 is SGHNT and CDR2 YYREEE (reference sequence). The CDR3 spans 18 residues. The DNA of the CDR3 is TGTGCCAGCAGCCCGGGACTAGCGGGAGGATTGAGCACCGGGGAGCTGTTTTTT. Its protein product is CASSPGLAGGLSTGELFF.

This clone was found once. The chain links TRBV5-4 to TRBJ1-4; D possibly corresponds to TRBD1 (5 bases). V was cut by 4 bases and J by 1 base, with 14 bases left in between. Germline loops: CDR1 SGHNT, CDR2 YYREEE (reference sequence). This CDR3 has 16 residues. The CDR3 sequence is CASSPSKGVTNEKLFF. The CDR3 DNA is TGTGCCAGCAGCCCCTCGAAAGGGGTAACTAATGAAAAACTGTTTTTT. The variable domain in full, with the rest retrieved from reference TRBV5-4 and TRBJ1-4, is ETGVTQSPTHLIKTRGQQVTLRCSSQSGHNTVSWYQQALGQGPQFIFQYYREEENGRGNFPPRFSGLQFPNYSSELNVNALELDDSALYLCASSPSKGVTNEKLFFGSGTQLSVL.